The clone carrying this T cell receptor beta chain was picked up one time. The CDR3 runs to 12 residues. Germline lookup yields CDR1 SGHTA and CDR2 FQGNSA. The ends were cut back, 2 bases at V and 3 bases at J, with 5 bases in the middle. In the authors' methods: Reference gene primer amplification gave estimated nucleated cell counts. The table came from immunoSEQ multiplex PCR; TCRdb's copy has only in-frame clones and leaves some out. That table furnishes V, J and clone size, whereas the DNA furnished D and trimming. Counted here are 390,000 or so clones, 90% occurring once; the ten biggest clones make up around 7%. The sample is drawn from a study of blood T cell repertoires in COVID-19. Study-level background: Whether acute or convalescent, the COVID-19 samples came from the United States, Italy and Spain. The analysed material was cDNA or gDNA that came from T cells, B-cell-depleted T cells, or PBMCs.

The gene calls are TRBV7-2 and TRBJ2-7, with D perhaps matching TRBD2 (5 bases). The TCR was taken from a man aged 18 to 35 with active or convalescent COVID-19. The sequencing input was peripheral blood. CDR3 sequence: CASSLSGYEQYF. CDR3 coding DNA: TGTGCCAGCAGCTTAAGCGGCTACGAGCAGTACTTC.